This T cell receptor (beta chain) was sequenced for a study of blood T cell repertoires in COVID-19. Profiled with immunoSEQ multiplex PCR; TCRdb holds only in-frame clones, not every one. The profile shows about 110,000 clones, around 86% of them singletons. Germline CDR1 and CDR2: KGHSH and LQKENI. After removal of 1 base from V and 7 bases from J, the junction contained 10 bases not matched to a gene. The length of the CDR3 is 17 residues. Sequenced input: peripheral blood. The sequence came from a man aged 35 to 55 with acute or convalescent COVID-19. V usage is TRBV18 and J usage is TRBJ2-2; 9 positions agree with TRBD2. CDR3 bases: TGTGCCAGCTCACCACTTTCTAGCGGGACGACTGGCGGGGAGCTGTTTTTT. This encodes CASSPLSSGTTGGELFF. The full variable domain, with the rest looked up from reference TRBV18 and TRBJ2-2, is NAGVMQNPRHLVRRRGQEARLRCSPMKGHSHVYWYRQLPEEGLKFMVYLQKENIIDESGMPKERFSAEFPKEGPSILRIQQVVRGDSAAYFCASSPLSSGTTGGELFFGEGSRLTVL.